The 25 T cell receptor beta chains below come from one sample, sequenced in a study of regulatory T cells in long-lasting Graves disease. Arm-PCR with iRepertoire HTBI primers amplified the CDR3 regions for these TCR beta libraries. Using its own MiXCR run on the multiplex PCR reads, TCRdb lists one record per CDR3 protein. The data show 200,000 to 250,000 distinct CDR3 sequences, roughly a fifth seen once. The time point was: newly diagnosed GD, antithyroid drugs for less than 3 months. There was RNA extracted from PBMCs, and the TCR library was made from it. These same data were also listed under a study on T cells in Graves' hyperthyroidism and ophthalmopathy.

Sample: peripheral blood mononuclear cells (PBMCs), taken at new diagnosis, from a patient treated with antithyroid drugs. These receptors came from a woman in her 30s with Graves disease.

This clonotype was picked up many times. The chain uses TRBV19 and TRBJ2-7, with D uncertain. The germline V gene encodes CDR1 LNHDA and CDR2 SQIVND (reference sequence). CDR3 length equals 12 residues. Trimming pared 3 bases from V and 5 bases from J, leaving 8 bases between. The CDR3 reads CASSMGSHEQYF. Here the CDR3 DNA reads TGTGCCAGTAGTATGGGTAGCCACGAGCAGTACTTC.

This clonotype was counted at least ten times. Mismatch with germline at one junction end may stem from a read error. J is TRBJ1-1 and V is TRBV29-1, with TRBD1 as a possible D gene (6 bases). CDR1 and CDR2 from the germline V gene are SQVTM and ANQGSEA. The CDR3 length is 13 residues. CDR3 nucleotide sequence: TGCAGCGTCCCCGGGCAGGGGAACGCTGAAGCTTTCTTT. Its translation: CSVPGQGNAEAFF.

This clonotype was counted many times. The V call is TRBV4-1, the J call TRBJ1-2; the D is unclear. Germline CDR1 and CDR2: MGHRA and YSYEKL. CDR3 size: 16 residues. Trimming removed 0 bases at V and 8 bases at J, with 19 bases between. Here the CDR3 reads CASSQEAGTPILGYTF. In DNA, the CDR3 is TGCGCCAGCAGCCAAGAGGCAGGAACCCCTATTTTGGGCTACACCTTC.

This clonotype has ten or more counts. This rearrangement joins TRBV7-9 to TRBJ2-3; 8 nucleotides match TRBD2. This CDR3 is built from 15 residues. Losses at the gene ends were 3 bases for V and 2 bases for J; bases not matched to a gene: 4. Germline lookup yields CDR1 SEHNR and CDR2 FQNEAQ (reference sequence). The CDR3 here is CASSLRTSYTDTQYF. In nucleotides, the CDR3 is TGTGCCAGCAGCTTGAGGACTAGCTACACAGATACGCAGTATTTT. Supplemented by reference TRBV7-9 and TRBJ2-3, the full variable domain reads DTGVSQNPRHKITKRGQNVTFRCDPISEHNRLYWYRQTLGQGPEFLTYFQNEAQLEKSRLLSDRFSAERPKGSFSTLEIQRTEQGDSAMYLCASSLRTSYTDTQYFGPGTRLTVL.

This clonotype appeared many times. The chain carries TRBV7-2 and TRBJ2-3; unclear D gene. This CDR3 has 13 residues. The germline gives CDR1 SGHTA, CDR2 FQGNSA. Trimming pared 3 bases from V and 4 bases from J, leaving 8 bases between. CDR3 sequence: CASSFVFADTQYF. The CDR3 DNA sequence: TGTGCCAGCAGCTTTGTGTTCGCAGATACGCAGTATTTT.

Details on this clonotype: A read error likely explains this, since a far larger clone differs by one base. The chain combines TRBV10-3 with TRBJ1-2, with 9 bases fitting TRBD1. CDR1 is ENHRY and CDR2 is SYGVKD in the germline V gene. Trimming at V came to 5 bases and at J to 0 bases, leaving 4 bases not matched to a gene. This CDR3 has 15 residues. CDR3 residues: CAISPRDRANYGYTF. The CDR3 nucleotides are TGTGCCATCAGTCCTCGGGACAGGGCTAACTATGGCTACACCTTC.

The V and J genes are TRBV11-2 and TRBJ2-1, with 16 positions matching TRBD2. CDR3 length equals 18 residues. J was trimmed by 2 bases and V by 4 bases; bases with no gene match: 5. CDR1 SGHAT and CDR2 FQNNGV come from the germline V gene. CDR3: CASSSGTSGRAAYNEQFF. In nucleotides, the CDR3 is TGTGCCAGCAGCTCCGGGACTAGCGGGAGGGCAGCCTACAATGAGCAGTTCTTC.

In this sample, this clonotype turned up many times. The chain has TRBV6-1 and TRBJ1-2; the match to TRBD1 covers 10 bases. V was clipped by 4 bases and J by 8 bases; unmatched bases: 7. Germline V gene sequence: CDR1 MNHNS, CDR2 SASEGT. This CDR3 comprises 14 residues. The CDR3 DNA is TGTGCCAGCAGTGGCCCGGACAGGGGGGAGGGCTACACCTTC. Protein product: CASSGPDRGEGYTF.

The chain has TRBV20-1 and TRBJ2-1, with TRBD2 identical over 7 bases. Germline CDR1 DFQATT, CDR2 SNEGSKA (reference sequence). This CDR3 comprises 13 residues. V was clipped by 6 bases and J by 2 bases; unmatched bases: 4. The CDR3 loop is CSAETSPYNEQFF. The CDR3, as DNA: TGCAGTGCGGAGACTAGCCCCTACAATGAGCAGTTCTTC.

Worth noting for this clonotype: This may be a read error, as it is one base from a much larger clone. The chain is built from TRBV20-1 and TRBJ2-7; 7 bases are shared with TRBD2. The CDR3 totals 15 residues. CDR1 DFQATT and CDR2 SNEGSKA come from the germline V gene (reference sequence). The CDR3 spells CSARDRAGIGYERYF. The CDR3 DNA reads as TGCAGTGCTAGAGATCGAGCGGGAATCGGCTACGAGCGGTACTTC.

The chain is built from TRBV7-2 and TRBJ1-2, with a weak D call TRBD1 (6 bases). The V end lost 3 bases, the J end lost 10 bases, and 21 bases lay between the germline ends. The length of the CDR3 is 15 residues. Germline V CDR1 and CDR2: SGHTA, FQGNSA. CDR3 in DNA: TGTGCCAGCAGCTTGGCCGCCGGGGGCAGGTCGGTCTACACCTTC. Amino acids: CASSLAAGGRSVYTF.

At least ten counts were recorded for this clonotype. The CDR3 nucleotides read TGTGCCAGCAGCCCCAGTGGCAGGGAGGGCACTGAAGCTTTCTTT. Its protein is CASSPSGREGTEAFF. The rearrangement links TRBV9 to TRBJ1-1; a weak D match, TRBD1 (5 bases). Germline lookup yields CDR1 SGDLS and CDR2 YYNGEE. This CDR3 spans 15 amino acids. V lost 4 bases and J 4 bases, leaving 17 bases between the germline ends. Full variable domain (rest looked up from reference TRBV9 and TRBJ1-1): DSGVTQTPKHLITATGQRVTLRCSPRSGDLSVYWYQQSLDQGLQFLIQYYNGEERAKGNILERFSAQQFPDLHSELNLSSLELGDSALYFCASSPSGREGTEAFFGQGTRLTVV.

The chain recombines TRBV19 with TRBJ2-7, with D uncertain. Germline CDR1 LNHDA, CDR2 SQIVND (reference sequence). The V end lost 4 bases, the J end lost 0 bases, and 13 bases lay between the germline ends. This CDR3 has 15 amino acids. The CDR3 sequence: CASSKVGGSSYEQYF. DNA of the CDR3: TGTGCCAGTAGTAAGGTCGGCGGCAGCTCCTACGAGCAGTACTTC.

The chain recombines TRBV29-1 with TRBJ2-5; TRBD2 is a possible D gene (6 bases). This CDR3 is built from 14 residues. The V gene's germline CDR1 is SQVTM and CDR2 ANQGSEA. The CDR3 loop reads CSSGGGDNQETQYF. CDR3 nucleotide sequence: TGCAGTTCGGGCGGAGGGGATAACCAAGAGACCCAGTACTTC.

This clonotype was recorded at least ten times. In DNA, the CDR3 is TGTGCCAGCAGGAGCGGGGGGGCTTACAATGAGCAGTTCTTC. Encoded protein: CASRSGGAYNEQFF. The chain is built from TRBV28 and TRBJ2-1; 10 bases agree with TRBD2. This CDR3 comprises 14 residues. V shed 6 bases, J shed 4 bases, and the junction held 3 bases outside the gene matches. Germline V lookup: CDR1 MDHEN, CDR2 SYDVKM.

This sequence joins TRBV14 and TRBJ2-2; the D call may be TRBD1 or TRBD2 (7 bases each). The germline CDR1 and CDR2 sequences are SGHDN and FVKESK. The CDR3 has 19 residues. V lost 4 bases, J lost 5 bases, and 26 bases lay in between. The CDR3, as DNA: TGTGCCAGCAGCCCAGGGGGGCGGGAGATCATGTGGAGAACCGGGGAGCTGTTTTTT. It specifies CASSPGGREIMWRTGELFF. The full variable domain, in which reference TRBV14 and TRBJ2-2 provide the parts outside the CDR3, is EAGVTQFPSHSVIEKGQTVTLRCDPISGHDNLYWYRRVMGKEIKFLLHFVKESKQDESGMPNNRFLAERTGGTYSTLKVQPAELEDSGVYFCASSPGGREIMWRTGELFFGEGSRLTVL.

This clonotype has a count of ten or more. Here the CDR3 DNA reads TGTGCCAGCAGCTTTGACTACAGCTCCTACAATGAGCAGTTCTTC. Translating it yields CASSFDYSSYNEQFF. V usage is TRBV7-2 and J usage is TRBJ2-1, with D maybe TRBD2 (5 bases). The V gene lost 3 bases and the J gene lost 0 bases, with 9 bases spanning the gap. There are 15 residues in the CDR3. Germline V lookup: CDR1 SGHTA, CDR2 FQGNSA.

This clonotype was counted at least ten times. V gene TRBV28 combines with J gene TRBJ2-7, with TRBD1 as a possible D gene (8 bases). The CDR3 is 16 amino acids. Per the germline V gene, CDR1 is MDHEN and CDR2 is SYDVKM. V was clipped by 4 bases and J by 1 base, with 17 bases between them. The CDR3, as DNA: TGTGCCAGCAGTTCCCCGACAGGGGAGGGTTCCTACGAGCAGTACTTC. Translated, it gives CASSSPTGEGSYEQYF.

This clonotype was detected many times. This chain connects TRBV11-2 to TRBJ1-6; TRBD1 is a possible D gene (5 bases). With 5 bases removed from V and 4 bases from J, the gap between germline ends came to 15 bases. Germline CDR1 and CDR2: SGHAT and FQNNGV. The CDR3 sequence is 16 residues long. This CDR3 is CASSIPQGPYNSPLHF. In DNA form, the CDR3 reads TGTGCCAGCAGCATCCCCCAGGGACCATATAATTCACCCCTCCACTTT.

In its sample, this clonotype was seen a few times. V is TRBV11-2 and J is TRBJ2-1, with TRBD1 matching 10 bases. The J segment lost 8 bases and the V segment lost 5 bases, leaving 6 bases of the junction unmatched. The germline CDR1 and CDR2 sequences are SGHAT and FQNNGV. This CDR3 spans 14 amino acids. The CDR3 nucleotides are TGTGCCAGCAGCCCTTCGACAGGGGGCTATGAGCAGTTCTTC. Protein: CASSPSTGGYEQFF.

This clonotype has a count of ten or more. This chain's CDR3 is CASSPLLRPDTQYF. The CDR3, as DNA: TGTGCCAGCAGTCCCCTATTGCGGCCAGATACGCAGTATTTT. This chain connects TRBV27 to TRBJ2-3; D not certain. The CDR3 is 14 amino acids. The V end lost 5 bases, the J end lost 4 bases, and 13 bases lay between the germline ends. CDR1 MNHEY and CDR2 SMNVEV come from the germline V gene (reference sequence).

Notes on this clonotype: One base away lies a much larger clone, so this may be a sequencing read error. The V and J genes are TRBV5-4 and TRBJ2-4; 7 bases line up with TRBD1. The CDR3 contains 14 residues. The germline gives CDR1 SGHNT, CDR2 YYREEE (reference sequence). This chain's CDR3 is CASSLTGAENIQDF. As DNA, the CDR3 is TGTGCCAGCAGCTTGACAGGGGCGGAAAACATTCAGGACTTC.

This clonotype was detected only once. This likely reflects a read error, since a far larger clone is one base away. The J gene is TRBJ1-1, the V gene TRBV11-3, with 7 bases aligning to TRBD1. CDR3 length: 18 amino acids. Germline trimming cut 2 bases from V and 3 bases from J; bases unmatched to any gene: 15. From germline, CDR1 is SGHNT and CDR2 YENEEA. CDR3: CASSLKGDRVWMDTEAFF. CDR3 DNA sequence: TGTGCCAGCAGCTTAAAAGGTGACAGGGTTTGGATGGACACTGAAGCTTTCTTT.

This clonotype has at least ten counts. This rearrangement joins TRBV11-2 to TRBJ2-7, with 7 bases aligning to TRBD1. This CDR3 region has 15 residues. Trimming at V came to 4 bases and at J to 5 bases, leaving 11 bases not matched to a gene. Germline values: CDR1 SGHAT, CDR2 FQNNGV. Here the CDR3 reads CASSSQRTGADEQYF. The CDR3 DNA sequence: TGTGCCAGCAGCTCTCAAAGGACAGGAGCAGACGAGCAGTACTTC.

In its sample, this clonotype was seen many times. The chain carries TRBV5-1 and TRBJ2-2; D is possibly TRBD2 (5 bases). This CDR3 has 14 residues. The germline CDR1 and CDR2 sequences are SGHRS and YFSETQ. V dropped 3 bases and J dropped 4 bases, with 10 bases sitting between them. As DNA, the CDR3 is TGCGCCAGCAGCTCATTAGCGTTCACCGGGGAGCTGTTTTTT. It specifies CASSSLAFTGELFF.